These 3 T cell receptor beta chains were sequenced from one sample in a study of post-analysis software for immune sequencing data. No antigen has been assigned to these receptors. Study-level points and caveats: Comparison of patients with controls showed roughly five TRBV segments more frequent in patients, TRBV5-6, TRBV5-1 and TRBV20-1 among them.

Prepared libraries of TCR beta cDNA carried unique molecular identifiers. TCRdb ran MiXCR on the PCR reads and lists one entry per CDR3 protein. The sample records 650,000 to 900,000 distinct CDR3 sequences, around 45% being singletons. Sequencing was carried out using blood. The origin of the receptors is a girl between 10 and 17 years old with multiple sclerosis.

J is TRBJ2-1 and V is TRBV20-1; D is ambiguous. The CDR3 length is 10 residues. Germline V lookup: CDR1 DFQATT, CDR2 SNEGSKA (reference sequence). V was pared by 5 bases and J by 9 bases, with 8 bases between. The chain's CDR3 is CSALDVEQFF. The CDR3 DNA sequence: TGCAGTGCTCTGGACGTTGAGCAGTTCTTC.

The V gene is TRBV20-1, the J gene TRBJ1-2; possibly TRBD1 for D (5 bases). The CDR3 runs to 16 residues. The germline V gene has CDR1 DFQATT and CDR2 SNEGSKA (reference sequence). Trimming cost V 0 bases and J 7 bases, with 21 bases left between them. CDR3 residues: CSAREWVGLDGGGYTF. DNA of the CDR3: TGCAGTGCTAGAGAATGGGTAGGACTCGATGGGGGTGGCTACACCTTC.

This clonotype was detected once. V gene TRBV20-1 combines with J gene TRBJ2-7; 12 bases fit TRBD2. Germline V gene sequence: CDR1 DFQATT, CDR2 SNEGSKA (reference sequence). CDR3 length: 16 residues. CDR3 in amino acids: CSAAGRTSGKLLEQYF. DNA for the CDR3: TGCAGCGCTGCGGGAAGGACTAGCGGGAAACTCCTCGAGCAGTACTTC.